This T cell receptor (beta chain) emerged from a study of blood T cell repertoires in COVID-19. For the study at large: From the United States, Italy and Spain came samples of acute and convalescent COVID-19.

Repertoires were generated with immunoSEQ multiplex PCR, while TCRdb's copy carries only in-frame clones and drops some. Among about 190,000 clones, about 88% were seen once, and the ten largest hold more than 2.5%. Participants spanned ages roughly 18 to 90 years and resided in about two dozen US areas. Each participant's cohort was designated according to participant-reported clinical history. Trimming cost V 3 bases and J 5 bases; bases outside gene matches: 3. Germline lookup yields CDR1 SGHAT and CDR2 FQDESV (reference sequence). CDR3 length: 14 amino acids. The TCR sequence derives from a woman in her thirties who had recovered from COVID-19. The specimen was PBMCs or T cells enriched from blood (not recorded which). This chain uses TRBV11-1 with TRBJ2-1; 8 positions agree with TRBD2. CDR3 region: CASSFLAGNNEQFF. The CDR3 region has the DNA TGTGCCAGCAGCTTTCTAGCGGGCAACAATGAGCAGTTCTTC.